This TCR beta chain derives from a study of blood T cell repertoires in COVID-19 (dated by TCRdb to the early 2020s). General notes on the study: Samples from collaborators originated in the United States, Italy and Spain and spanned both the acute and convalescent phases of COVID-19. The prospective study material was composed of cDNA or gDNA derived from T cells, B-cell-depleted T cells, or PBMCs. Deeply sampled blood TCRbeta repertoires from subjects exposed to, actively infected with, or recovered from COVID-19 were included in the dataset. The repertoires were released in a freely available public database meant as a resource for research on the immune response to SARS-CoV-2. The samples were drawn from two sources: the first 160 participants of the ongoing ImmuneRACE study, and approximately 1,300 subjects contributed by 6 global collaborators. Sample metadata almost always included a de-identified subject ID, COVID-19 status, age in years and sex. HLA class I and class II types, where available, came from metadata supplied by the sample provider rather than from assay-based typing. Overall study outcomes, separate from this receptor: The quantity of clinical and demographic metadata differed by source and by participant and was supplied without curation.

About this clone itself: Its antigen specificity is not known. Base qualities are missing; no much larger clone stands one base away.

The germline V gene supplies CDR1 SGHVS and CDR2 FNYEAQ. V is cut back by 0 bases and J by 3 bases, with 12 bases in the junction unmatched. Measured from the cysteine to the phenylalanine, the CDR3 is 19 residues long. This entry keeps only the CDR3 DNA: 57 bases, framed from base 1. Each collaborating institution followed its own protocols to collect whole blood in K2EDTA tubes. For TCRbeta analysis, collaborators shipped samples in one of three forms: frozen whole blood, isolated PBMCs, or DNA extracted from either of those sample types. TCRbeta CDR3 regions were amplified from genomic DNA using the immunoSEQ Assay, a bias-controlled multiplex PCR. For the original study's pipeline: Within the assay, amplification of reference gene primers was used to estimate how many nucleated cells each sample contained. To quantify the absolute abundance of each unique TCRbeta CDR3 rearrangement, sequence reads were collapsed and filtered. Productive Simpson clonality was computed per sample as the square root of Simpson's diversity index over productive rearrangements. The clones in this table, taken by TCRdb from immuneACCESS, are in-frame only. Not every clone is retained; where verified, under half of the shortfall comes from an unresolved V gene, and the cause of the rest is unknown. The V and J calls and clone size are taken from that table; D and trimming were inferred from the DNA. The sample table shows about 150,000 clones, and 84% are seen once. Approximately 9.4% of the sample rests with the top ten.

This TCR derives from a woman in her forties or fifties with acute or convalescent COVID-19. Specimen: peripheral blood. This chain is built from TRBV7-6 and TRBJ2-7; 12 junctional bases match TRBD2. CDR3 protein: CASSLASSGGARSFYEQYF. The DNA sequence is as follows: TGTGCCAGCAGCTTAGCGTCTAGCGGGGGGGCGAGGTCTTTCTACGAGCAGTACTTC. Full variable domain (CDR3 extended with the reference TRBV7-6 and TRBJ2-7 proteins): GAGVSQSPRYKVTKRGQDVALRCDPISGHVSLYWYRQALGQGPEFLTYFNYEAQQDKSGLPNDRFSAERPEGSISTLTIQRTEQRDSAMYRCASSLASSGGARSFYEQYFGPGTRLTVT.